This entry lists 4 T cell receptor beta chains sequenced from one sample in a study of blood T cell repertoires in COVID-19. Profiled with immunoSEQ multiplex PCR; TCRdb holds only in-frame clones, not every one. This table has fewer than 300,000 clones, approximately 92% appearing once. Input material: PBMCs or T cells enriched from blood (not recorded which). The receptor set was obtained from a woman aged 25 to 39 who had recovered from COVID-19.

The CDR3 DNA reads TGTGCCTGGGCCGGACAGGCCAGGGAGCCCCAGCATTTT. Protein sequence: CAWAGQAREPQHF. The chain links TRBV30 to TRBJ1-5; TRBD1 agrees at 7 bases. J was trimmed by 8 bases and V by 5 bases; bases with no gene match: 9. This CDR3 region has 13 residues. CDR1 is GTSNPN and CDR2 is SVGIG in the germline V gene (reference sequence).

V and J are TRBV6-5 and TRBJ1-4; TRBD1 might be the D (6 bases). Deletions cut 6 bases from V and 4 bases from J, with 12 bases between. The CDR3 extends over 14 amino acids. The germline gives CDR1 MNHEY, CDR2 SVGAGI. The CDR3 DNA sequence: TGTGCCAGCAGCCTGACAGGCCTTAATGAAAAACTGTTTTTT. It codes for CASSLTGLNEKLFF.

The chain links TRBV9 to TRBJ1-4; possible D gene TRBD1, 6 bases. The CDR3 runs to 14 residues. Trimming removed 2 bases from V and 7 bases from J, with 12 bases in between. Looked up from germline, CDR1 is SGDLS and CDR2 is YYNGEE. The CDR3 region is CASSVDQGREKLFF. The CDR3 DNA reads as TGTGCCAGCAGCGTGGATCAGGGGCGTGAAAAACTGTTTTTT.

This clone was observed once. As DNA, the CDR3 is TGTGCCAGCTCACCTTTTGGGGGCATGGACACTGAAGCTTTCTTT. Translated, it gives CASSPFGGMDTEAFF. The V call is TRBV18, the J call TRBJ1-1; a weak D match, TRBD1 (6 bases). Germline V gives CDR1 KGHSH, CDR2 LQKENI. This CDR3 contains 15 residues. V was trimmed by 3 bases and J by 3 bases, leaving 14 bases between them.